The entry that follows covers one TCR beta chain sequence. What this receptor recognizes is not known. No much larger clone is present one base from it, and per-base qualities are unavailable. Here V drops 6 bases and J drops 5 bases, and the junction holds 12 bases not matched to any gene. CDR1 MNHNY and CDR2 SVGAGI are derived from the germline V gene (reference sequence). The CDR3 spans 15 residues, from the cysteine through the phenylalanine. The DNA shown is the 45-base CDR3, in frame from base 1. The approximately 41 donors, aged roughly 6 to 95 years, were systemically healthy Caucasian individuals from Russia. About 9.8 milliliters of peripheral blood were drawn from each donor into EDTA-treated Vacutainer tubes. Ficoll-Paque density-gradient centrifugation was used to isolate PBMCs, with at least 6.5 million obtained per sample. Trizol reagent was used to extract total RNA from the PBMCs, yielding at least 6 micrograms per sample. For every donor, an aliquot of PBMCs went through flow cytometry to measure the percentages of naive CD45RAhigh/CD27high T cells.

The data derive from a study of blood T cells in healthy people across ages (dated by TCRdb to 2014 to 2015). At the level of the whole study: In model experiments, roughly one uniquely barcoded TCR beta cDNA molecule per two T cells was captured by template switching. To track age-related changes in TCR beta repertoire diversity, the study relied on deep sequencing normalized with unique cDNA molecular identifiers. The donors were split into four age groups: young (average approximately 16 years), middle-aged (roughly 40), aged (roughly 68) and long-lived (over 75). The study analyzed two additional independent replicas of 1 million unique cDNA reads from the same blood draw for two donors, one aged 18 to 29 and one aged 80 or older. The research as a whole found: Estimates of total diversity based on one million sequenced T cells were regarded as lower bounds and as underestimates. Compared with the aged group, more naive CD4+ T cells, fewer expanded clones and increased TCR diversity were shown by the long-lived group, suggesting age selection. Because donor CMV infection status was unknown, age-related changes in expanded clonotypes were potentially confounded. Conclusive comparison of naive and antigen-experienced compartments was prevented by the profiling of bulk unsorted PBMCs. Observed TCR beta diversity per million T cells fell roughly linearly with age, and a significant reduction was already apparent by age roughly 40. There was a strong correlation between observed TCR beta diversity and the percentage of naive T cells measured by flow cytometry.

To prepare the library, 5' RACE was applied. Sequencing took place on an Illumina HiSeq 2500. A second 7 to 11 cycle PCR used a sample-barcoded 5' primer and a J-beta primer mix. Each TCR beta cDNA molecule received a unique molecular identifier from a template-switch 5' adaptor carrying 12 random nucleotides. Each sample yielded at least 2.5 million CDR3-containing paired-end reads. All of the RNA was converted into first-strand cDNA using the Mint cDNA synthesis kit, with a TRBC-specific oligonucleotide serving as the primer. All cDNA was treated with uracil-DNA glycosylase and then went through a first 18-cycle PCR with the universal primers M1SS and BC2_uni_R. The study's processing was this. For normalization, 1 million high-quality reads, each with a distinct molecular identifier, were randomly selected from each sample. Instead of being binned into consensus sequences, reads that shared molecular identifiers were thrown out. MiTCR, with a Q25 quality threshold and the strictest error-elimination algorithm, was used for CDR3 identification, clonotype clustering and error correction. A nonparametric unseen species model with Euler transformation was used to estimate lower-bound total TCR beta diversity. TCRdb itself trimmed the public reads at Q25 with fastp, ran MiXCR and retained productive beta chains. Entries that share a CDR3 protein sequence are merged under the most common genes and DNA. None of the V and J calls come from the authors' own analysis; TCRdb made them. This sample lists around 1,000,000 distinct CDR3 sequences; approximately 26% were detected once. The ten largest clones capture approximately 0.79% of the sample.

These data also featured in a second study, about T cells of mothers and their children. The second paper further reports: The donors were nine systemically healthy Caucasian individuals, made up of three mothers and their six children. cDNA synthesis consumed the entire amount of extracted RNA, loaded at 1.5 ug RNA in each 15 ul reaction. In the second PCR, the M1S primer introduced both the sample barcodes and 2-4 random nucleotides. More than 8 million TCR beta CDR3 reads were obtained from each mother, and roughly 3 million reads were obtained from each child. Thymic selection shapes the output of TCR recombination in a similar way in related and unrelated pairs, and inherited differences have a minor effect. Normalized repertoire overlap was always slightly but never significantly higher in related than unrelated mother-child pairs. With a sensitivity of approximately 100 clones per million clonotypes, no persistent microchimeric T cell clones were detected. In the study, deep NGS was used to compare the TCR beta repertoires of mothers and children, and features distinguishing related mother-child pairs from unrelated individuals were sought. Mothers averaged about 40 +/- 4 years of age and children averaged around 10 +/- 4 years. After adapter ligation was performed with NEBNext reagents, the libraries were sequenced on an Illumina HiSeq 2000 with 100+100 nt paired-end reads. To avoid cross-contamination, the mother libraries and the child libraries were prepared a month apart and sequenced in separate runs. Each donor had between about 450,000 and 2,300,000 distinct TCR beta clonotypes identified. Naive TCR beta clonotypes were estimated from low-frequency clonotypes matched to each donor's FACS-determined naive share, without sorting.

The receptor chain draws on TRBV6-6 and TRBJ2-5, with 7 bases matching TRBD2. This clonotype originated in a girl aged 2-10 years in good health. What was sequenced was blood. In nucleotide form, the sequence is TGTGCCAGCAGCAATAACCACGGGGGGTGGGAGACCCAGTACTTC. Its coded protein is CASSNNHGGWETQYF.